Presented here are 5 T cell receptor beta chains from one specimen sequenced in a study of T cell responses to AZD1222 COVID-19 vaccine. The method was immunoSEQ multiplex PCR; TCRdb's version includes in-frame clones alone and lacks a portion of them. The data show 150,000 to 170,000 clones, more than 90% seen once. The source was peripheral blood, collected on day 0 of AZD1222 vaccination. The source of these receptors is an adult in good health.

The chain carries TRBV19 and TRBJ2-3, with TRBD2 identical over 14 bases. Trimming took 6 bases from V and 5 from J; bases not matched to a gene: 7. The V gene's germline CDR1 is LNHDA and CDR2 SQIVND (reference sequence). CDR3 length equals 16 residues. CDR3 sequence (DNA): TGTGCCAGTAGCCTGACTAGCGGGAGGGCCGTAGATACGCAGTATTTT. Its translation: CASSLTSGRAVDTQYF. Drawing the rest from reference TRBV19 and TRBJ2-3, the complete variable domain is DGGITQSPKYLFRKEGQNVTLSCEQNLNHDAMYWYRQDPGQGLRLIYYSQIVNDFQKGDIAEGYSVSREKKESFPLTVTSAQKNPTAFYLCASSLTSGRAVDTQYFGPGTRLTVL.

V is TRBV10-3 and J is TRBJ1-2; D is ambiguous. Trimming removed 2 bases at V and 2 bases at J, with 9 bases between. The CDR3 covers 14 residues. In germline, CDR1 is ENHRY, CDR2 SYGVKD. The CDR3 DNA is TGTGCCATCAGTGAGACGACGGGGAACTATGGCTACACCTTC. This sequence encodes CAISETTGNYGYTF.

The CDR3 DNA follows: TGTGCCAGCAGCCCCCGGACCCGGGGGGATTCACCCCTCCACTTT. Residues: CASSPRTRGDSPLHF. J is TRBJ1-6 and V is TRBV9; a weak D match, TRBD1 (5 bases). Trimming removed 4 bases at V and 8 bases at J, with 16 bases between. Looked up from germline, CDR1 is SGDLS and CDR2 is YYNGEE. This CDR3 contains 15 residues.

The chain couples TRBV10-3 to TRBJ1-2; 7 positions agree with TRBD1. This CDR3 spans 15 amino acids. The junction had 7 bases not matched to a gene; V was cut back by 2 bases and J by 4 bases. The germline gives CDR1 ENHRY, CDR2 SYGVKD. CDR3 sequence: CAISEEGRGVYGYTF. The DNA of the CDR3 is TGTGCCATCAGTGAGGAAGGCAGGGGGGTCTATGGCTACACCTTC.

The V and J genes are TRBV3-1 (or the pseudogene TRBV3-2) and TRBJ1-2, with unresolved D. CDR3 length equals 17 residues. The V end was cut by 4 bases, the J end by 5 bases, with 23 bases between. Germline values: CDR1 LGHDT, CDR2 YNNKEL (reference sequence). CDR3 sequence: CASSRTDLPSPWYGYTF. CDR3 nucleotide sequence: TGTGCCAGCAGCCGAACCGACCTCCCTTCGCCCTGGTATGGCTACACCTTC.